This note documents a single TCR beta chain sequence. This sample is drawn from a study of blood T cell repertoires in COVID-19. The CDR3 length is 15 residues. CDR1 and CDR2 from the germline V gene are MNHEY and SVGAGI. V shed 6 bases, J shed 1 base, and the junction held 2 bases outside the gene matches. Sequencing was performed with immunoSEQ multiplex PCR; in TCRdb, only in-frame clones are kept and a portion is missing. Altogether under 200,000 clones are present, approximately 82% being singletons, with the ten largest covering under 6.5%. The sample consisted of PBMCs or T cells enriched from blood (not recorded which). The receptor was derived from a woman aged 60-70 years with acute COVID-19. The chain uses TRBV6-5 and TRBJ2-7; 14 positions agree with TRBD2. The CDR3 sequence is CASRRTSGRSYEQYF. CDR3 in DNA: TGTGCCAGCAGGCGGACTAGCGGGAGGTCCTACGAGCAGTACTTC.